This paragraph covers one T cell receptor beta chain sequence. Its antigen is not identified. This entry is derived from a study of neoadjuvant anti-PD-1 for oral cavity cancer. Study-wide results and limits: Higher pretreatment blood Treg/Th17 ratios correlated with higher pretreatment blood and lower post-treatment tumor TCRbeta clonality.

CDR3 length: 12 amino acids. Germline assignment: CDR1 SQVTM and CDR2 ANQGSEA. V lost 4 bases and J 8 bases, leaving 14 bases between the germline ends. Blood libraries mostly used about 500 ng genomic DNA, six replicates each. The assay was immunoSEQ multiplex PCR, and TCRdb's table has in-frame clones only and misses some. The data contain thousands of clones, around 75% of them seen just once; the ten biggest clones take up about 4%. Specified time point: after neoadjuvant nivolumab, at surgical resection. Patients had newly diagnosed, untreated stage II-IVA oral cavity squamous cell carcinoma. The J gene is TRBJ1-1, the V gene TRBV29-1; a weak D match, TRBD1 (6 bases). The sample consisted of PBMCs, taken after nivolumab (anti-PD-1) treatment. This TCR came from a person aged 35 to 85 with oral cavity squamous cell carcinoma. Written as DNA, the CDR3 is TGCAGCGTTGGCGGGGGCCGGGAAGAAGCTTTCTTT. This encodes CSVGGGREEAFF.